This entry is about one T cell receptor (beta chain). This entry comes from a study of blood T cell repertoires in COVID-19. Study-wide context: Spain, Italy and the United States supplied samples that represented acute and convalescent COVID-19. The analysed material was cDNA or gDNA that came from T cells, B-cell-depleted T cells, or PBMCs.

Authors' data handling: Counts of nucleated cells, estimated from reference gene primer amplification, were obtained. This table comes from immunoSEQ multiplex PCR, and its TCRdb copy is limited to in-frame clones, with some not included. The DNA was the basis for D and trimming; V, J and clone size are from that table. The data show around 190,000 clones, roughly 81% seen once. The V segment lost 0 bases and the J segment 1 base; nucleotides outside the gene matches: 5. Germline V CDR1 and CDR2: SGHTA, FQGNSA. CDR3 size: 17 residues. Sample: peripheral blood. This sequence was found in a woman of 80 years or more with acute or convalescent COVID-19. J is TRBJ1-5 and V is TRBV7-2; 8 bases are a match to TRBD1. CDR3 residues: CASSLAGTGLSNQPQHF. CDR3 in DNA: TGTGCCAGCAGCTTAGCTGGGACAGGTTTAAGCAATCAGCCCCAGCATTTT.